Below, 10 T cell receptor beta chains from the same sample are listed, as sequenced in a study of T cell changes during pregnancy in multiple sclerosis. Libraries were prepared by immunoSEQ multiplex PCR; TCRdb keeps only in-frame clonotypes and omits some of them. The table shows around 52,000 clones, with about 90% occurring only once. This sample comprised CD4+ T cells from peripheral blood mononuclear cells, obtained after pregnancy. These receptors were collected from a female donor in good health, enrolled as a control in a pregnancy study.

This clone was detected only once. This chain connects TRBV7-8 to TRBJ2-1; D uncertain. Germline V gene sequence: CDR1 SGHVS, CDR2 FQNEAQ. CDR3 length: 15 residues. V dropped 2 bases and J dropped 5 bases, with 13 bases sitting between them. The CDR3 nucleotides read TGTGCCAGCAGCTTAACTCCTGAACGTGACAATGAGCAGTTCTTC. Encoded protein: CASSLTPERDNEQFF.

The CDR3 spells CASSPWEGGGEKLFF. CDR3 coding DNA: TGTGCCAGCAGCCCATGGGAAGGTGGAGGTGAAAAACTGTTTTTT. V usage is TRBV14 and J usage is TRBJ1-4; D uncertain. V shed 4 bases and J shed 7 bases, with 16 bases lying between them. The germline V gene has CDR1 SGHDN and CDR2 FVKESK. The CDR3 consists of 15 residues.

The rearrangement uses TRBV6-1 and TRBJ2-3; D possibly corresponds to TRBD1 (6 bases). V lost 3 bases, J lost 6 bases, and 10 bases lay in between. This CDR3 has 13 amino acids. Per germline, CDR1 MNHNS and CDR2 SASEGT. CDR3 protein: CASSDTTGDTQYF. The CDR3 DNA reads TGTGCCAGCAGTGATACAACAGGGGATACGCAGTATTTT.

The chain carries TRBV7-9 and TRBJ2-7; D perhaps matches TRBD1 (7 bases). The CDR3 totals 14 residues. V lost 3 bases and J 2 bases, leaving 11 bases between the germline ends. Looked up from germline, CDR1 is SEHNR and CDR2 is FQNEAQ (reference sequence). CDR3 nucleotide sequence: TGTGCCAGCAGCTTGACAGGGAGGACCTACGAGCAGTACTTC. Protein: CASSLTGRTYEQYF.

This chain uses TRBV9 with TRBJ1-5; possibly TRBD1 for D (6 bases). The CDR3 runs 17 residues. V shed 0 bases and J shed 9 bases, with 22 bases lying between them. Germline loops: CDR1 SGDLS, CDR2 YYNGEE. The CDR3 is CASSVERGGRDKRPQHF. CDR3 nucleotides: TGTGCCAGCAGCGTAGAGCGTGGAGGGAGGGACAAACGGCCCCAGCATTTT.

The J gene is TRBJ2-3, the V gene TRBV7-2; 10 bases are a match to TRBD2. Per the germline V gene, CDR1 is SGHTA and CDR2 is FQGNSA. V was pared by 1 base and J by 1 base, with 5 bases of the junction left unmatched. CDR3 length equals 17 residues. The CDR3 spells CASSLGPSGGGTDTQYF. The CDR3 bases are TGTGCCAGCAGCTTAGGCCCTAGCGGGGGAGGCACAGATACGCAGTATTTT. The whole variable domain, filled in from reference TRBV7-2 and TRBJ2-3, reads GAGVSQSPSNKVTEKGKDVELRCDPISGHTALYWYRQSLGQGLEFLIYFQGNSAPDKSGLPSDRFSAERTGGSVSTLTIQRTQQEDSAVYLCASSLGPSGGGTDTQYFGPGTRLTVL.

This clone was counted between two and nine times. This chain's CDR3 is CASSFLGGQRGTEAFF. In DNA, the CDR3 is TGTGCCAGCAGCTTTTTGGGTGGCCAGCGAGGGACTGAAGCTTTCTTT. This rearrangement joins TRBV7-2 to TRBJ1-1; D uncertain. The CDR3 is made up of 16 amino acids. V was shortened by 3 bases and J by 5 bases, with 19 bases between the two germline ends. Germline CDR1 and CDR2: SGHTA and FQGNSA.

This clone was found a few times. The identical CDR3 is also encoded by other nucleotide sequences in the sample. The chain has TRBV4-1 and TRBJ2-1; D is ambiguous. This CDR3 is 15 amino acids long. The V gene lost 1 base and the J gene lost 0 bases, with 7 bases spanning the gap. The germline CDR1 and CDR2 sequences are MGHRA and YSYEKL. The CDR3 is CASSQAPSSYNEQFF. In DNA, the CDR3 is TGCGCCAGCAGCCAAGCCCCGAGCTCCTACAATGAGCAGTTCTTC.

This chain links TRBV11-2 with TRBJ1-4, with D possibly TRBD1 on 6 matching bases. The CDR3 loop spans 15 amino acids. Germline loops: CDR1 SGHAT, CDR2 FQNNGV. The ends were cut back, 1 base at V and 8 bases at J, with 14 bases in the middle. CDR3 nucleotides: TGTGCCAGCAGCTTAGGGGGCAGGGGAGGGGAAAAACTGTTTTTT. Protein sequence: CASSLGGRGGEKLFF.

The CDR3 sequence: CASRTTVGTEAFF. The CDR3 region has the DNA TGTGCCAGCAGGACCACAGTCGGCACTGAAGCTTTCTTT. V and J are TRBV2 and TRBJ1-1, with unresolved D. CDR1 and CDR2 (germline): SNHLY, FYNNEI. The CDR3 is 13 residues long. V gave up 6 bases and J gave up 4 bases, with 12 bases separating them.